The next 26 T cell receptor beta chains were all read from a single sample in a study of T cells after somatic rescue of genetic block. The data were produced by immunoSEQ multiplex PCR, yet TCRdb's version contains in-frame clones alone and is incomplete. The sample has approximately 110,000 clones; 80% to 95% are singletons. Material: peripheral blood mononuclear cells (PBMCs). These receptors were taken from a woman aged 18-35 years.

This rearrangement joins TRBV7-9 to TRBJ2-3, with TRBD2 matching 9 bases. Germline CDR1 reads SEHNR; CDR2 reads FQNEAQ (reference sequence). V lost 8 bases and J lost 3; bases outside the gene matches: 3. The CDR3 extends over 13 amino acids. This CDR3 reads CASEREETDTQYF. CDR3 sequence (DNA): TGTGCCAGCGAGCGGGAGGAGACAGATACGCAGTATTTT.

CDR3 sequence: CASSPRGRNTEAFF. The DNA for the CDR3 is TGTGCCAGCAGCCCAAGAGGACGGAACACTGAAGCTTTCTTT. This chain uses TRBV11-2 with TRBJ1-1; D gene uncertain. The CDR3 spans 14 residues. The germline V and J ends were trimmed by 5 bases and 1 base, with 11 bases remaining between them. Germline assignment: CDR1 SGHAT and CDR2 FQNNGV.

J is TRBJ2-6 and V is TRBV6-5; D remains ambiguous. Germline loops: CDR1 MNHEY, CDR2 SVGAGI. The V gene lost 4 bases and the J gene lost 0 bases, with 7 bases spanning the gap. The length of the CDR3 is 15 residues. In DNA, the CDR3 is TGTGCCAGCAGTTGCCTCGCCTCTGGGGCCAACGTCCTGACTTTC. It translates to CASSCLASGANVLTF.

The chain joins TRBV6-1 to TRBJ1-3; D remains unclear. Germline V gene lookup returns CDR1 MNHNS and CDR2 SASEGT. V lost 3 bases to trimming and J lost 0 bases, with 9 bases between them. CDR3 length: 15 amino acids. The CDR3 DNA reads TGTGCCAGCAGTGATCGTGGGAACTCTGGAAACACCATATATTTT. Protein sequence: CASSDRGNSGNTIYF.

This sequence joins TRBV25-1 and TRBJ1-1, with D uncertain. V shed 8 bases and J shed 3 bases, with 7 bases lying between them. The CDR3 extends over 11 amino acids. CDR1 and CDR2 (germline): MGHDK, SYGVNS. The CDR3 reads CASGSYTEAFF. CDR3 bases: TGTGCCAGCGGATCGTACACTGAAGCTTTCTTT.

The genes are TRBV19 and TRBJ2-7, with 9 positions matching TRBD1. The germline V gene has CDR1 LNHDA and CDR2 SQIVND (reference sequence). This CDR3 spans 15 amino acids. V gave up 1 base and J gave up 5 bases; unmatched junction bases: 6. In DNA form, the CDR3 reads TGTGCCAGTAGTATAGGAGGGACAGGGACCCACGAGCAGTACTTC. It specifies CASSIGGTGTHEQYF. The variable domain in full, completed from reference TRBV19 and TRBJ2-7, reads DGGITQSPKYLFRKEGQNVTLSCEQNLNHDAMYWYRQDPGQGLRLIYYSQIVNDFQKGDIAEGYSVSREKKESFPLTVTSAQKNPTAFYLCASSIGGTGTHEQYFGPGTRLTVT.

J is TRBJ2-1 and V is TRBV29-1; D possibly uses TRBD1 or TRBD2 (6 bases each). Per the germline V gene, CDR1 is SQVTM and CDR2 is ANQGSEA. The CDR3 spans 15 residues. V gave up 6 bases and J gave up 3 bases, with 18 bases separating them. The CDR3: CSVSFGGGLYNEQFF. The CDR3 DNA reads TGCAGCGTCTCGTTCGGAGGGGGGCTCTACAATGAGCAGTTCTTC.

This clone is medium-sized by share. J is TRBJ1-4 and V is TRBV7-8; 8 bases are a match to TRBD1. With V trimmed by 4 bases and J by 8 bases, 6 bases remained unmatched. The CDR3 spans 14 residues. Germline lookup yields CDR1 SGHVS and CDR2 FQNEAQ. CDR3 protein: CASSSGTGWEKLFF. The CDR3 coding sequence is TGTGCCAGCAGCTCCGGGACAGGCTGGGAAAAACTGTTTTTT.

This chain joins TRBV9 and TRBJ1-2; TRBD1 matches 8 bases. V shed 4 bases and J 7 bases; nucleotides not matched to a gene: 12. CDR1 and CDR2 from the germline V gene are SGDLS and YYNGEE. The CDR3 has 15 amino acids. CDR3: CASSPQTGAQGGYTF. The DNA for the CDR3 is TGTGCCAGCAGCCCCCAGACAGGGGCTCAGGGTGGCTACACCTTC.

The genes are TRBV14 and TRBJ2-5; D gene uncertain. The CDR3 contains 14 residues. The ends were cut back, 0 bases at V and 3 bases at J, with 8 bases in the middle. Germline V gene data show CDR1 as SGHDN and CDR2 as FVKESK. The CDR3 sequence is CASSQEARKETQYF. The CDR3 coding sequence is TGTGCCAGCAGCCAAGAGGCCAGGAAAGAGACCCAGTACTTC.

The CDR3 reads CASIPGTGPNTEAFF. The CDR3 DNA reads as TGTGCCAGCATCCCCGGGACAGGGCCGAACACTGAAGCTTTCTTT. The chain employs TRBV4-2 and TRBJ1-1; 9 bases line up with TRBD1. The V gene's germline CDR1 is LGHNA and CDR2 YNFKEQ. CDR3 length: 15 amino acids. V dropped 7 bases and J dropped 1; count of bases not matched to a gene: 7.

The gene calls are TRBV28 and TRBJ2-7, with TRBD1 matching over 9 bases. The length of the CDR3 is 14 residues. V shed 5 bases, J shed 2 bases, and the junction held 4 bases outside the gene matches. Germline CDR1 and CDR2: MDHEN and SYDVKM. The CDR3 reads CASSTGQGPYEQYF. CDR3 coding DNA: TGTGCCAGCAGTACCGGACAGGGGCCCTACGAGCAGTACTTC.

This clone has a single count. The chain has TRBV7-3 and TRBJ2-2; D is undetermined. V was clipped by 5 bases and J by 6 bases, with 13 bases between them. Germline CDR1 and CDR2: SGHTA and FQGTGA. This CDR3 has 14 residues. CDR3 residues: CASSPRMDAGELFF. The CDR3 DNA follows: TGTGCCAGCAGCCCCCGGATGGACGCCGGGGAGCTGTTTTTT.

CDR3 sequence: CASSLGAGATYGYTF. The CDR3, as DNA: TGTGCCAGCAGCTTAGGAGCGGGGGCCACCTATGGCTACACCTTC. The V call is TRBV7-8, the J call TRBJ1-2; TRBD1 might be the D (6 bases). CDR1 SGHVS and CDR2 FQNEAQ come from the germline V gene. Trimming stripped 1 base from V and 4 bases from J, with 13 bases between. The CDR3 extends over 15 amino acids.

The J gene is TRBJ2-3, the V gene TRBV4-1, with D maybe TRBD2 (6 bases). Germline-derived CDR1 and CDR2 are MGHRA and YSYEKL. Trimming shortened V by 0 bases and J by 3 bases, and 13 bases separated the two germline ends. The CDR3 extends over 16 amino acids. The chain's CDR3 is CASSQEPGVPTDTQYF. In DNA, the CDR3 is TGCGCCAGCAGCCAAGAGCCGGGGGTTCCAACAGATACGCAGTATTTT.

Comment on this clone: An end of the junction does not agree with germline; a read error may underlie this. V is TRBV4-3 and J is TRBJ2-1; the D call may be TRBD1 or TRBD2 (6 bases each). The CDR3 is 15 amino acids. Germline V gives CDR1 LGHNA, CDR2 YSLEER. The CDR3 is CASSQVGGSFNEQFF. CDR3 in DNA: TGCGCCAGCAGCCAAGTAGGGGGGTCCTTCAATGAGCAGTTCTTC.

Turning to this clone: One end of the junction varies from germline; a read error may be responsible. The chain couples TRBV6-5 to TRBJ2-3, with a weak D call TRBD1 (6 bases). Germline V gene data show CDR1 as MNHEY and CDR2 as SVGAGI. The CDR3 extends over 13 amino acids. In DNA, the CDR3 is TGTGCCAGCAGGGACAGTAGCACAGGTACGCAGTATTTT. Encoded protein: CASRDSSTGTQYF.

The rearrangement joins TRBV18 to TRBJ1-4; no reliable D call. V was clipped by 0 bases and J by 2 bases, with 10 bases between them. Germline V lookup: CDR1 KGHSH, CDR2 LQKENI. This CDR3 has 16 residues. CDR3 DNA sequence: TGTGCCAGCTCACCACCCACAGCCGCGACTAATGAAAAACTGTTTTTT. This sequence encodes CASSPPTAATNEKLFF.

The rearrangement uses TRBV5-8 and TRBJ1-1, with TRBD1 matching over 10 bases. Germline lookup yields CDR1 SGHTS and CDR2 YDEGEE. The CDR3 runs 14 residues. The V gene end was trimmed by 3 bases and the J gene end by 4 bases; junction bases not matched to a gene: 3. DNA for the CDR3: TGTGCCAGCAGCTGGGGACAGGGGAGCACTGAAGCTTTCTTT. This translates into CASSWGQGSTEAFF. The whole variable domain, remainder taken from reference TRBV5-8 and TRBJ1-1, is EAGVTQSPTHLIKTRGQQATLRCSPISGHTSVYWYQQALGLGLQFLLWYDEGEERNRGNFPPRFSGRQFPNYSSELNVNALELEDSALYLCASSWGQGSTEAFFGQGTRLTVV.

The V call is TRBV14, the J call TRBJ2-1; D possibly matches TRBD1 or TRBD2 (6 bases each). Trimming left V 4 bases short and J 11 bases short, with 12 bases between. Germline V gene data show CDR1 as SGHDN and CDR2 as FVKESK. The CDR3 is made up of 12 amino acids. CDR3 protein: CASSPAGTQQFF. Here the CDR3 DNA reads TGTGCCAGCAGCCCCGCGGGGACACAGCAGTTCTTC.

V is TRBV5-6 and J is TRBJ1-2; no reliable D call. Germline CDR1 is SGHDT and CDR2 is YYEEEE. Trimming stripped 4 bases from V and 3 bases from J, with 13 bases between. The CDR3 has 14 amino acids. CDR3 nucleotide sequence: TGTGCCAGCAGCCCCACGGTTGGGTACTATGGCTACACCTTC. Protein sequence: CASSPTVGYYGYTF.

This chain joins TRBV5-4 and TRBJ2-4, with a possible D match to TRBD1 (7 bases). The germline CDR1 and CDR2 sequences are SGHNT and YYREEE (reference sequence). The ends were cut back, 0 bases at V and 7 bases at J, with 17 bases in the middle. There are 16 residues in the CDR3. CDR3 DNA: TGTGCCAGCAGCTTGGCGGTCACAGGGGAGGAGAACATTCAGTACTTC. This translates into CASSLAVTGEENIQYF.

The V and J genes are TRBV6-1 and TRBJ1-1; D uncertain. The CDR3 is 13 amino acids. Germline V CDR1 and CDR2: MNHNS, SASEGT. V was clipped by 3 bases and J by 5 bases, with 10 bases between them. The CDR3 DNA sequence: TGTGCCAGCAGTGAGGCCGATGGGACTGAAGCTTTCTTT. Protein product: CASSEADGTEAFF.

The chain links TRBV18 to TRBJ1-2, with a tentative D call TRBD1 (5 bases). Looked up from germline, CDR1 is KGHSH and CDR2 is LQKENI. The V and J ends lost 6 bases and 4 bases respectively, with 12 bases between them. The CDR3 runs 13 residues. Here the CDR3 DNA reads TGTGCCAGCTCCCCGGAGGGGACCTATGGCTACACCTTC. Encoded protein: CASSPEGTYGYTF. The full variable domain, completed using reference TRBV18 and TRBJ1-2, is NAGVMQNPRHLVRRRGQEARLRCSPMKGHSHVYWYRQLPEEGLKFMVYLQKENIIDESGMPKERFSAEFPKEGPSILRIQQVVRGDSAAYFCASSPEGTYGYTFGSGTRLTVV.

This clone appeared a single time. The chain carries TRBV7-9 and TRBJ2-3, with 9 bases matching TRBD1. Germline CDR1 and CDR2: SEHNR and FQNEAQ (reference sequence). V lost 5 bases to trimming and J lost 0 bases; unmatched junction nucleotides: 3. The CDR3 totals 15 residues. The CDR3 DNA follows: TGTGCCAGCAGCATACAGGGGGCCAGCACAGATACGCAGTATTTT. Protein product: CASSIQGASTDTQYF.

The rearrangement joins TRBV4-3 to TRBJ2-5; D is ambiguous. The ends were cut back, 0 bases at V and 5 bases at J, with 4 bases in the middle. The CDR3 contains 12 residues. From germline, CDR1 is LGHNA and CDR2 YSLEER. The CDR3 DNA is TGCGCCAGCAGCCAAGATCAGGAGACCCAGTACTTC. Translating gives CASSQDQETQYF.